The present T cell receptor (beta chain) was sequenced within a study of T cells in women clearing cervical HPV infection. On the study more broadly: Cases were women with histologically confirmed HPV16-related CIN3 or worse, including a couple of invasive cancers. HLA type could not be excluded as a confounder.

All donors had a single incident cervical HPV16 infection, not prevalent. Germline values: CDR1 WNHNN, CDR2 SYGVQD (reference sequence). The CDR3 runs 16 residues. V shed 8 bases, J shed 0 bases, and the junction held 9 bases outside the gene matches. About this clone itself: Read coverage stops 3 residues before the CDR3 terminus; the germline J gene supplies the remainder.

Some clones are missing from TCRdb's copy, which holds only in-frame ones; the method was immunoSEQ multiplex PCR. In all, the sample yields about 33,000 clones. The chain links TRBV10-1 to TRBJ1-3, with TRBD1 matching 8 bases. The clonotype originates from a woman between 18 and 69 years old with a cervical HPV16 infection that either progressed to CIN3+ or cleared (not recorded which). The specimen sequenced was blood buffy coat. CDR3 sequence: CASRFGTGGSGNTIYF. Incomplete CDR3 DNA: TGCGCCAGCCGTTTCGGGACAGGAGGCTCTGGAAACACC.